Listed here are 18 T cell receptor beta chains from one sample, sequenced in a study of control samples from healthy donors and cancer patients. Profiling relied on immunoSEQ multiplex PCR, and the TCRdb table lists in-frame clones only, not all of them. Of about 130,000 clones in the sample, around 92% are singletons; the top ten hold around 0.52%. The sample comprised PBMCs. These receptors came from a man older than 75 with head and neck cancer.

The chain couples TRBV3-1 (or the pseudogene TRBV3-2) to TRBJ2-5, with 7 bases identical to TRBD1. The CDR3 is 14 residues long. The V and J ends lost 4 bases and 5 bases, in that order; junction bases with no gene match: 7. Germline assignment: CDR1 LGHDT and CDR2 YNNKEL (reference sequence). CDR3 in DNA: TGTGCCAGCAGCCCGACAGGGTTTGATGAGACCCAGTACTTC. This gives the protein CASSPTGFDETQYF.

The rearrangement links TRBV30 to TRBJ1-5; D is possibly TRBD1 (5 bases). There are 14 residues in the CDR3. Germline V gives CDR1 GTSNPN, CDR2 SVGIG (reference sequence). V was pared by 2 bases and J by 4 bases, with 12 bases between. CDR3 loop: CAWSSGGGNQPQHF. CDR3 in DNA: TGTGCCTGGAGTAGTGGGGGAGGAAATCAGCCCCAGCATTTT.

The V call is TRBV19, the J call TRBJ2-7, with D perhaps matching TRBD1 (6 bases). CDR1 and CDR2 (germline): LNHDA, SQIVND (reference sequence). V was clipped by 3 bases and J by 3 bases, with 15 bases between them. The CDR3 has 15 residues. The CDR3 sequence: CASSMSTGEVYEQYF. Written as DNA, the CDR3 is TGTGCCAGTAGTATGTCGACAGGTGAGGTCTACGAGCAGTACTTC.

V gene TRBV9 combines with J gene TRBJ1-2; the D gene is possibly TRBD1 (5 bases). Germline V gives CDR1 SGDLS, CDR2 YYNGEE. V was pared by 0 bases and J by 7 bases, with 13 bases between. The CDR3 sequence is 14 residues long. The CDR3 nucleotides read TGTGCCAGCAGCGTAGCTCCAGGGACCGGTGGCTACACCTTC. This gives the protein CASSVAPGTGGYTF.

This sequence joins TRBV4-1 and TRBJ2-3; TRBD2 aligns across 8 bases. Germline V CDR1 and CDR2: MGHRA, YSYEKL. This CDR3 spans 16 amino acids. Losses at the gene ends were 1 base for V and 4 bases for J; bases not matched to a gene: 7. In nucleotides, the CDR3 is TGCGCCAGCAGCCAAGCGGCGCGGGAGGTTTCAGATACGCAGTATTTT. Protein sequence: CASSQAAREVSDTQYF.

The genes are TRBV5-4 and TRBJ2-5, with TRBD2 identical over 8 bases. V was pared by 5 bases and J by 1 base, with 7 bases of the junction left unmatched. The CDR3 extends over 15 amino acids. CDR1 is SGHNT, CDR2 YYREEE, per germline (reference sequence). The CDR3 DNA follows: TGTGCCAGCAGTCTCGGGGGGGCCCTCCAAGAGACCCAGTACTTC. This encodes CASSLGGALQETQYF.

The V gene is TRBV11-3, the J gene TRBJ2-7; no firm D call. CDR1 and CDR2 from the germline V gene are SGHNT and YENEEA. The V gene lost 2 bases and the J gene lost 5 bases, with 7 bases spanning the gap. This CDR3 comprises 12 residues. The DNA of the CDR3 is TGTGCCAGCAGCTTAACCCCCAACGAGCAGTACTTC. This sequence encodes CASSLTPNEQYF.

The gene calls are TRBV12-3 or TRBV12-4 and TRBJ2-2; D unresolved. Trimming removed 3 bases at V and 4 bases at J, with 6 bases between. The CDR3 consists of 13 residues. CDR3 region: CASSFQGTGELFF. CDR3 DNA sequence: TGTGCCAGCAGTTTTCAAGGCACCGGGGAGCTGTTTTTT.

The J gene is TRBJ1-5, the V gene TRBV5-4; D call uncertain. The V and J ends lost 0 bases and 0 bases respectively, with 7 bases between them. The CDR3 runs to 15 residues. CDR1 is SGHNT, CDR2 YYREEE, per germline (reference sequence). This CDR3 reads CASSLDGHSNQPQHF. DNA for the CDR3: TGTGCCAGCAGCTTGGATGGGCATAGCAATCAGCCCCAGCATTTT.

The chain combines TRBV4-1 with TRBJ1-1, with TRBD1 as a possible D gene (6 bases). CDR3 length: 15 amino acids. Deletions cut 3 bases from V and 1 base from J, with 12 bases between. Germline CDR1 reads MGHRA; CDR2 reads YSYEKL. Here the CDR3 reads CASSHRDRRNTEAFF. DNA for the CDR3: TGCGCCAGCAGCCATCGTGACAGGCGGAACACTGAAGCTTTCTTT.

Remarks on this clone: Different DNA sequences within this sample yield the same CDR3. The rearrangement joins TRBV7-2 to TRBJ1-2, with 9 bases fitting TRBD1. Germline CDR1 is SGHTA and CDR2 is FQGNSA. There are 14 residues in the CDR3. V trimming: 5 bases; J trimming: 5 bases; junction bases outside the gene matches: 6. CDR3 bases: TGTGCCAGCAGCCCGGACAGGGGACCTTATGGCTACACCTTC. Protein product: CASSPDRGPYGYTF.

This chain links TRBV9 with TRBJ2-3, with TRBD2 identical over 9 bases. CDR3 length: 17 amino acids. The V gene end was trimmed by 7 bases and the J gene end by 1 base; junction bases not matched to a gene: 13. From germline, CDR1 is SGDLS and CDR2 YYNGEE. CDR3 amino acids: CASDHRGGDLGTDTQYF. The CDR3 DNA follows: TGTGCCAGCGACCACCGCGGGGGGGACCTCGGCACAGATACGCAGTATTTT.

This chain uses TRBV4-1 with TRBJ2-1, with D perhaps matching TRBD2 (5 bases). The germline V gene has CDR1 MGHRA and CDR2 YSYEKL. Trimming removed 0 bases from V and 5 bases from J, with 17 bases in between. The CDR3 is made up of 17 amino acids. CDR3 sequence reads: CASSQEGSGPRDNEQFF. CDR3 in DNA: TGCGCCAGCAGCCAAGAGGGGAGCGGCCCAAGGGACAATGAGCAGTTCTTC.

The chain couples TRBV30 to TRBJ1-5, with 10 bases aligning to TRBD1. Germline V gene lookup returns CDR1 GTSNPN and CDR2 SVGIG (reference sequence). V trimming: 2 bases; J trimming: 7 bases; junction bases outside the gene matches: 5. The CDR3 runs to 14 residues. As DNA, the CDR3 is TGTGCCTGGAGTCAGACAGGGGGCGGGCAGCCCCAGCATTTT. Amino acid sequence: CAWSQTGGGQPQHF. The variable domain in full, with the rest retrieved from reference TRBV30 and TRBJ1-5, is SQTIHQWPATLVQPVGSPLSLECTVEGTSNPNLYWYRQAAGRGLQLLFYSVGIGQISSEVPQNLSASRPQDRQFILSSKKLLLSDSGFYLCAWSQTGGGQPQHFGDGTRLSIL.

V is TRBV6-5 and J is TRBJ2-1, with TRBD2 identical over 12 bases. Germline CDR1 reads MNHEY; CDR2 reads SVGAGI. V was clipped by 11 bases and J by 7 bases; unmatched bases: 12. This CDR3 has 15 residues. The CDR3 DNA is TGTGCCGGAAAGAGGTGGACTAGCGGGGAAAATGAGCAGTTCTTC. Translating it yields CAGKRWTSGENEQFF.

This clone has a single count. CDR3 residues: CASSLDRGDVQYF. The CDR3 bases are TGTGCCAGTAGCCTCGACAGGGGGGACGTTCAGTACTTC. V usage is TRBV19 and J usage is TRBJ2-4; 9 bases agree with TRBD1. With V trimmed by 6 bases and J by 11 bases, 8 bases remained unmatched. Germline assignment: CDR1 LNHDA and CDR2 SQIVND (reference sequence). The CDR3 extends over 13 amino acids.

This chain joins TRBV27 and TRBJ1-2; D is ambiguous. The CDR3 contains 16 residues. Germline values: CDR1 MNHEY, CDR2 SMNVEV (reference sequence). Trimming removed 2 bases at V and 8 bases at J, with 21 bases between. CDR3 nucleotides: TGTGCCAGCAGTTTAAGCTTCGAGAAGCGGGTCGAGGGCTACACCTTC. Translated, it gives CASSLSFEKRVEGYTF.

V and J are TRBV28 and TRBJ1-2; a weak D match, TRBD1 (5 bases). Trimming took 5 bases from V and 5 from J, leaving 9 bases between them. The CDR3 consists of 12 residues. From germline, CDR1 is MDHEN and CDR2 SYDVKM. The CDR3 DNA reads TGTGCCAGCAGTCCCGGGACGTATGGCTACACCTTC. Its protein is CASSPGTYGYTF.